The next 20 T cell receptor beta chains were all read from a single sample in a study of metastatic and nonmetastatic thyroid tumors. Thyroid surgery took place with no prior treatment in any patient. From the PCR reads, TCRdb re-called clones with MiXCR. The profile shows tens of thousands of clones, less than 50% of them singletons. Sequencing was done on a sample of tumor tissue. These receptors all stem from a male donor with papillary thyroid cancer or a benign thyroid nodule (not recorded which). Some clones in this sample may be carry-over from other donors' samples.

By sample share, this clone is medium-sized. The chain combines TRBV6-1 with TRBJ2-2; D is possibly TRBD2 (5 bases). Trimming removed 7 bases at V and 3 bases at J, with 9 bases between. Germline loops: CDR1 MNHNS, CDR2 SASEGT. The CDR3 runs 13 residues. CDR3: CASTSFDTGELFF. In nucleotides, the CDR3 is TGTGCCAGCACTAGCTTTGACACCGGGGAGCTGTTTTTT.

CDR3 bases: TGTGCCAGCAGCCAAGCTGCAGGGGAATGGACTGAAGCTTTCTTT. Amino acids: CASSQAAGEWTEAFF. This chain joins TRBV3-1 and TRBJ1-1; D perhaps matches TRBD1 (6 bases). Per the germline V gene, CDR1 is LGHDT and CDR2 is YNNKEL (reference sequence). V lost 1 base and J 5 bases, leaving 14 bases between the germline ends. CDR3 length: 15 amino acids.

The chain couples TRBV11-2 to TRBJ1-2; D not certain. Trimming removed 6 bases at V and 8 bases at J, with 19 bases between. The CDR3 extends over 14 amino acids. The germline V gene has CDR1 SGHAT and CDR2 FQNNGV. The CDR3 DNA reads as TGTGCCAGCAGACAACCGGGAGGTAATTACGGCTACACCTTC. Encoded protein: CASRQPGGNYGYTF. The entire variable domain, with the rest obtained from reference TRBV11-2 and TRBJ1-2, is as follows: EAGVAQSPRYKIIEKRQSVAFWCNPISGHATLYWYQQILGQGPKLLIQFQNNGVVDDSQLPKDRFSAERLKGVDSTLKIQPAKLEDSAVYLCASRQPGGNYGYTFGSGTRLTVV.

The CDR3 here is CASSQDRGTGAYEQYF. The CDR3 DNA reads TGCGCCAGCAGCCAAGATCGGGGGACAGGAGCCTACGAGCAGTACTTC. The V call is TRBV4-3, the J call TRBJ2-7, with 8 bases aligning to TRBD1. J was trimmed by 2 bases and V by 0 bases; bases with no gene match: 6. Germline V lookup: CDR1 LGHNA, CDR2 YSLEER. The CDR3 contains 16 residues.

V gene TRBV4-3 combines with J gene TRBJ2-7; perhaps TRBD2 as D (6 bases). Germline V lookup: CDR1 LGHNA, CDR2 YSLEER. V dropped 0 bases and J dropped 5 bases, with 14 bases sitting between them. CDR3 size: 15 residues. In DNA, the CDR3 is TGCGCCAGCAGCCAAGATTCCGGGAGAACCAACGAGCAGTACTTC. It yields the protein CASSQDSGRTNEQYF.

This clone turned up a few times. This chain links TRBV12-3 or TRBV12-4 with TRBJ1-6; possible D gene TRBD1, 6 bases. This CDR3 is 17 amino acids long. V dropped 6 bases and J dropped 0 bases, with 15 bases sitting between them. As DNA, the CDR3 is TGTGCCAGCAGACGCGGACAGAGGAGCTCCTATAATTCACCCCTCCACTTT. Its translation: CASRRGQRSSYNSPLHF.

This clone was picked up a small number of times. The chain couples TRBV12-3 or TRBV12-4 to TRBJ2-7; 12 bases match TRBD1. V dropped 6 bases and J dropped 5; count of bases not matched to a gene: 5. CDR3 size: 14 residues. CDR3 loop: CASSGTGGFNEQYF. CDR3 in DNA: TGTGCCAGCAGCGGGACAGGGGGCTTCAACGAGCAGTACTTC.

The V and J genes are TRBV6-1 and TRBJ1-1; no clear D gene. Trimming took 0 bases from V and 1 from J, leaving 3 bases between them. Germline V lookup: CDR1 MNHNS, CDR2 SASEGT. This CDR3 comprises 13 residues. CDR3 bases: TGTGCCAGCAGTGAAGCAGAGAACACTGAAGCTTTCTTT. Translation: CASSEAENTEAFF.

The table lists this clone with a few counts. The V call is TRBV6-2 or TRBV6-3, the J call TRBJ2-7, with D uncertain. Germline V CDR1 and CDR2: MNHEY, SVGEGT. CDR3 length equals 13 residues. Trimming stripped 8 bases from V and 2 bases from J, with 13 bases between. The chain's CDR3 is CASESLQTYEQYF. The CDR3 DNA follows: TGTGCCAGCGAGTCCCTCCAGACCTACGAGCAGTACTTC.

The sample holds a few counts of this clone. The CDR3 spells CSASDGYEQYF. Written as DNA, the CDR3 is TGCAGTGCTTCCGACGGTTATGAGCAGTACTTC. This rearrangement joins TRBV20-1 to TRBJ2-7; D ambiguous. Per the germline V gene, CDR1 is DFQATT and CDR2 is SNEGSKA (reference sequence). This CDR3 has 11 residues. The V end was cut by 5 bases, the J end by 7 bases, with 12 bases between.

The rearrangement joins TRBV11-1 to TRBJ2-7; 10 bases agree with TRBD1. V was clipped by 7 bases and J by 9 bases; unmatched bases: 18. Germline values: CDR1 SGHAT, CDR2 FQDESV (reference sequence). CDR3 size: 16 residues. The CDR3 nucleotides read TGTGCCAGCATCCCCAGCGCAGGAGGACAGGGGGTAGGGCAGTACTTC. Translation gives CASIPSAGGQGVGQYF.

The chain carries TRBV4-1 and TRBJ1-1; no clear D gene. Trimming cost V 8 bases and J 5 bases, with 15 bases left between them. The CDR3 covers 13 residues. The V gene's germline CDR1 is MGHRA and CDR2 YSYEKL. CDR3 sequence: CASGDGGRTEAFF. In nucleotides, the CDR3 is TGCGCCAGCGGCGACGGAGGGCGAACTGAAGCTTTCTTT.

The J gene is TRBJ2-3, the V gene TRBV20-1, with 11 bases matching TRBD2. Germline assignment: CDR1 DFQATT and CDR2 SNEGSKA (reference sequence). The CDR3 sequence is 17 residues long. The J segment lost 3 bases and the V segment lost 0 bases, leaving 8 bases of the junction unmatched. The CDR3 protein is CSARDFIAGGATDTQYF. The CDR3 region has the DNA TGCAGTGCTAGAGATTTTATAGCGGGAGGGGCAACAGATACGCAGTATTTT.

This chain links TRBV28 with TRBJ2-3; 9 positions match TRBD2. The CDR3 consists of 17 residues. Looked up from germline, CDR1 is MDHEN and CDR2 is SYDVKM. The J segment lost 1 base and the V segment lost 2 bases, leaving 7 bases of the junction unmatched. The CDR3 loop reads CASSLGRVAGGTDTQYF. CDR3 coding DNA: TGTGCCAGCAGTTTAGGGCGGGTAGCGGGAGGCACAGATACGCAGTATTTT.

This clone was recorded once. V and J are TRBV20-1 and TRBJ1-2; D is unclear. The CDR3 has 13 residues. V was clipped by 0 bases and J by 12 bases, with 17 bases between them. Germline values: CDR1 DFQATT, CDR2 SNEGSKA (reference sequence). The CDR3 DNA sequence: TGCAGTGCTAGAGAGGTTCGGAACTCGGTTAACACCTTC. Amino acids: CSAREVRNSVNTF.

CDR3 nucleotide sequence: TGTGCCAGCAGCCTTATCGAAGGTGGTTACAATGAGCAGTTCTTC. Its translation: CASSLIEGGYNEQFF. V usage is TRBV6-1 and J usage is TRBJ2-1; D remains unclear. V was shortened by 6 bases and J by 4 bases, with 16 bases between the two germline ends. This CDR3 has 15 residues. The germline V gene has CDR1 MNHNS and CDR2 SASEGT.

CDR3 bases: TGCAGTGTCAGAAGAGGGCAGGGGAATTCACCCCTCCACTTT. This encodes CSVRRGQGNSPLHF. The rearrangement joins TRBV20-1 to TRBJ1-6; a weak D match, TRBD1 (6 bases). V dropped 7 bases and J dropped 7 bases, with 17 bases sitting between them. The length of the CDR3 is 14 residues. Germline V lookup: CDR1 DFQATT, CDR2 SNEGSKA (reference sequence).

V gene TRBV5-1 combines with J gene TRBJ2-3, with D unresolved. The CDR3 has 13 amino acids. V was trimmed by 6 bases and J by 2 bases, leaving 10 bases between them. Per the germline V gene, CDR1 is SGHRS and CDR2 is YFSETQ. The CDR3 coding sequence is TGCGCCAGCATCCTTGGGGTCACAGATACGCAGTATTTT. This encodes CASILGVTDTQYF.

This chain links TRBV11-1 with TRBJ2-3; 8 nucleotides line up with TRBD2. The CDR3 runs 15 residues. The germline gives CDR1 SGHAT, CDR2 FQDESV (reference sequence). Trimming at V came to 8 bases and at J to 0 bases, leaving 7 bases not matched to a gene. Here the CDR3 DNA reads TGTGCCAGCCGCTCGGGGGGGCCTAGCACAGATACGCAGTATTTT. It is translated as CASRSGGPSTDTQYF.

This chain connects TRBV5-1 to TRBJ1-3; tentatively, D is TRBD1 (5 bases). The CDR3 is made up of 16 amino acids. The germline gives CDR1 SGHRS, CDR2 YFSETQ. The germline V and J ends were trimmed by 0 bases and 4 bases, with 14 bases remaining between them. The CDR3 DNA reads TGCGCCAGCAGCTTGGCCCCAGGGACCGGAGGAAACACCATATATTTT. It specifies CASSLAPGTGGNTIYF.